This is a list of T cell receptor beta chains from one sample in a study of cytomegalovirus exposure and HLA in healthy donors. The protocol was immunoSEQ multiplex PCR, while the TCRdb copy is restricted to in-frame clones and leaves out a portion. The sample consists of around 160,000 clones, around 80% of them appearing once. The source material was PBMCs. The receptors derive from a woman in her 40s in good health and CMV-seropositive. The CDR3 runs from the conserved cysteine through the conserved F or W.

v_call cdr3_aa
TRBV19 CASSAGTGGYEQYF
TRBV7-3 CASRYRSGRGDEQFF
TRBV2 CASRRDSYNEQFF
TRBV27 CASSYGGSTGELFF
TRBV5-1 CASSTWTGEDTQYF
TRBV7-2 CASSPGTSGNTDTQYF
TRBV27 CASSWTRAGVYEQFF
TRBV19 CASSLNPAGGFQPQHF
TRBV10-2 CASSESSPGGGANVLTF
TRBV18 CASSPPRTGTAYEQYF
TRBV4-2 CASSQVTGGQPQHF
TRBV6-6 CASSRQGANEKLFF
TRBV5-5 CASSFLNEKLFF
TRBV27 CASSLGGLGEKLFF
TRBV14 CASSQDWGQNYGYTF
TRBV10-3 CAISDQARSGNTIYF
TRBV6-1 CASSEYSGRAGKEQFF
TRBV20-1 CSARREETQYF
TRBV9 CASSPTARGTWENTGELFF
TRBV25-1 CASSHPVPGLATYEQYF
TRBV19 CASSLGQPGNTIYF
TRBV28 CASSRTSGVGWEQYF
TRBV29-1 CSVGRLAGQETQYF
TRBV11-2 CASSSRTGRSYNEQFF
TRBV19 CASSIEASGRRDNEQFF
TRBV5-1 CASSIGLAGGPSYEQYF
TRBV5-1 CASSPRTGSSGANVLTF
TRBV5-1 CASQAGVRTGELFF
TRBV20-1 CSAREDNGYTF
TRBV6-5 CATGANQPQHF
TRBV2 CASGRQGQYTDTQYF
TRBV27 CASSSSGRASYEQYF
TRBV20-1 CSPNLPAQYF
TRBV27 CASSLYSADTQYF
TRBV7-9 CASSLHGGPNEQFF
TRBV18 CASSPGQGGNEKLFF
TRBV7-2 CASSLDAAGHNEQFF
TRBV7-2 CASSSKAGAGYPYEQYF
TRBV19 CASSLAGTNTGELFF
TRBV15 CATSRSREEQETQYF
TRBV2 CASSVQGRGYTF
TRBV27 CASSLFFGQPQHF
TRBV9 CASSPHPGQTGSGNTIYF
TRBV9 CASRPGTGAYNEQFF
TRBV4-1 CASSTRTGPDTQYF
TRBV6-1 CASSDAVGGLEAFF
TRBV29-1 CSVLAEAPHEQFF
TRBV5-6 CASSPARDRVPQETQYF
TRBV9 CASSPRTGRNSGANVLTF
TRBV9 CASARTSQETQYF
TRBV9 CASSSAGTGPTDTQYF
TRBV2 CASPLHTTGGNYGYTF
TRBV28 CASSLWGAGYGYTF
TRBV19 CASSVSQGQPQHF
TRBV29-1 CSRTSRERADTQYF